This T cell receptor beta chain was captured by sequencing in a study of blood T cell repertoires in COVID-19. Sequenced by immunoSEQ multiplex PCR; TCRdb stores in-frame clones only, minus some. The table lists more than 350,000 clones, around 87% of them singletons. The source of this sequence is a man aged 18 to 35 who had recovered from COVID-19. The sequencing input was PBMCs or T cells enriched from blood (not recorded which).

The DNA of the CDR3 is TGTGCCAGCAATACAGGGGGCGCGGGAACTGAAGCTTTCTTT. This encodes CASNTGGAGTEAFF. The chain is built from TRBV28 and TRBJ1-1; 9 positions match TRBD1. This CDR3 comprises 14 residues. V gave up 7 bases and J gave up 5 bases; unmatched junction bases: 8. In germline, CDR1 is MDHEN, CDR2 SYDVKM.